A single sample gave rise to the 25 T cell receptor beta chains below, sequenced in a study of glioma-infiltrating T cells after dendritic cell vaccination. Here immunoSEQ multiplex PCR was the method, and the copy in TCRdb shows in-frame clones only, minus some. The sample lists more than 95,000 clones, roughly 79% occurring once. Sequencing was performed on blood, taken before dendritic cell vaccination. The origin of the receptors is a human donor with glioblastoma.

Written as DNA, the CDR3 is TGTGCCAGCAGCACAGGGGCAGCTAACTATGGCTACACCTTC. It encodes CASSTGAANYGYTF. The chain recombines TRBV2 with TRBJ1-2; 7 nucleotides match TRBD1. Germline V CDR1 and CDR2: SNHLY, FYNNEI. J gave up 0 bases and V 6 bases, and 4 bases lay outside the gene matches. The CDR3 consists of 14 residues.

This CDR3 reads CASTPSRGRTNYGYTF. The CDR3 DNA is TGTGCCAGCACACCATCCAGGGGGAGAACTAACTATGGCTACACCTTC. The chain has TRBV7-8 and TRBJ1-2; 7 positions match TRBD1. Germline loops: CDR1 SGHVS, CDR2 FQNEAQ. V shed 7 bases and J 0 bases; nucleotides not matched to a gene: 11. This CDR3 is 16 amino acids long.

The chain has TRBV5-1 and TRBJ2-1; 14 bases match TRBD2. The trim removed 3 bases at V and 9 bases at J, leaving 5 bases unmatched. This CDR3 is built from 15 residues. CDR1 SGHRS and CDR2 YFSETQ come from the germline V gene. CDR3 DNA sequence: TGCGCCAGCAGCTACGGGACTAGCGGGGGTTCTGAGCAGTTCTTC. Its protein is CASSYGTSGGSEQFF.

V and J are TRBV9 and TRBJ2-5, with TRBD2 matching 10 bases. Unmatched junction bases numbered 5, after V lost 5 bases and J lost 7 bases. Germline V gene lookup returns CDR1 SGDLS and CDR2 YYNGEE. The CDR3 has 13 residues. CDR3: CASSPSGGGTQYF. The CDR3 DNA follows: TGTGCCAGCAGTCCTAGCGGGGGTGGGACCCAGTACTTC.

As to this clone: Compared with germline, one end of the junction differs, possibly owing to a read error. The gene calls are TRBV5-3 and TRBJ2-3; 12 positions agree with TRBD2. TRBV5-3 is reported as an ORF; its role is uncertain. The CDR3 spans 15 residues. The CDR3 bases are TGTGCCAGCAGCTCTGCTAGCGGGGGGGGACAGTCGCAGTATTTT. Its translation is CASSSASGGGQSQYF.

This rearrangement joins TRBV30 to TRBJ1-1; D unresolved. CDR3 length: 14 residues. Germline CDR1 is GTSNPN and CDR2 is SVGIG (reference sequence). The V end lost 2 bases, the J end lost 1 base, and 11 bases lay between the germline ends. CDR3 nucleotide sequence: TGTGCCTGGAGTAAAAGACAAGCGAACACTGAAGCTTTCTTT. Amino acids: CAWSKRQANTEAFF.

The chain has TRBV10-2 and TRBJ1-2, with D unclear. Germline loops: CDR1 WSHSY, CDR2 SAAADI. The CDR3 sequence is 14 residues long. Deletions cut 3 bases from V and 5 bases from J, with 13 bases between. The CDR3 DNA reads TGCGCCAGCAGTGAAGGAGGATATTGGTATGGCTACACCTTC. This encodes CASSEGGYWYGYTF.

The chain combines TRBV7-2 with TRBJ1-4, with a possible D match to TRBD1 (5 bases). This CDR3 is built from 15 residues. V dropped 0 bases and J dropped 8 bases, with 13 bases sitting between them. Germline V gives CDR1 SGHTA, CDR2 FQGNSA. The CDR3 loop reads CASSLAGAPGEKLFF. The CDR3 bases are TGTGCCAGCAGCTTAGCTGGGGCCCCCGGGGAAAAACTGTTTTTT.

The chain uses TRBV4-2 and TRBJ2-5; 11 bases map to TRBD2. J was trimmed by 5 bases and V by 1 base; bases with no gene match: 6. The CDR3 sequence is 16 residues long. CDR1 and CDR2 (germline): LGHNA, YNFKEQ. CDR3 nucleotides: TGTGCCAGCAGCCAAGTTAGCGGGGGGGCGTTTGAGACCCAGTACTTC. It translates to CASSQVSGGAFETQYF.

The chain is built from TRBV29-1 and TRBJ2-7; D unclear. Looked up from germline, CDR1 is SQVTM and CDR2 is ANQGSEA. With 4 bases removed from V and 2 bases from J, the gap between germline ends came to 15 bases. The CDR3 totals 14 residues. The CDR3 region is CSVAPSDKTYEQYF. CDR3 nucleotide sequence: TGCAGCGTTGCCCCCTCCGACAAGACCTACGAGCAGTACTTC.

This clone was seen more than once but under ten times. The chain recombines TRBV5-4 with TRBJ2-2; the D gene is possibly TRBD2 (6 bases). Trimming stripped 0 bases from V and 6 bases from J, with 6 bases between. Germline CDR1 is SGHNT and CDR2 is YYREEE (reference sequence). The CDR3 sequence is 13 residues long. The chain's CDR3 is CASSLVAAGELFF. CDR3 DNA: TGTGCCAGCAGCTTGGTAGCGGCCGGGGAGCTGTTTTTT.

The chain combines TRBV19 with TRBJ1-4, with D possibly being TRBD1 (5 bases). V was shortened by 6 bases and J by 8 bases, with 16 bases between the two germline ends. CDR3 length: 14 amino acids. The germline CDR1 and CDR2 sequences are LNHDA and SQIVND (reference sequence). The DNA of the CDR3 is TGTGCCAGTAGAAGGCAGGGAATAACCGAAAAACTGTTTTTT. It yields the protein CASRRQGITEKLFF.

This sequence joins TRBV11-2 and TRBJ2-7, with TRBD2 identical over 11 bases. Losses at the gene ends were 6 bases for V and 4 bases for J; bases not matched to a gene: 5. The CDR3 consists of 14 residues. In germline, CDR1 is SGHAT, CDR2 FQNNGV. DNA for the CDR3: TGTGCCAGCAGACCGCTAGCGGGGGGTTACGAGCAGTACTTC. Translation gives CASRPLAGGYEQYF.

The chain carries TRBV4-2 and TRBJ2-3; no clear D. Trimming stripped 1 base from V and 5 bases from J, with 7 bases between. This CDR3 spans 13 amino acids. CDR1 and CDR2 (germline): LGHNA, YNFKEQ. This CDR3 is CASSQVSRDTQYF. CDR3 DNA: TGTGCCAGCAGCCAAGTTTCGAGAGATACGCAGTATTTT.

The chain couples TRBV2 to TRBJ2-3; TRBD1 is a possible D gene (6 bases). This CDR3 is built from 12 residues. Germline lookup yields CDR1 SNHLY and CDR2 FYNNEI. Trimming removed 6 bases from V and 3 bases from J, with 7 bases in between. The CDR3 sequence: CASRGQTDTQYF. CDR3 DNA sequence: TGTGCCAGCAGGGGACAAACAGATACGCAGTATTTT.

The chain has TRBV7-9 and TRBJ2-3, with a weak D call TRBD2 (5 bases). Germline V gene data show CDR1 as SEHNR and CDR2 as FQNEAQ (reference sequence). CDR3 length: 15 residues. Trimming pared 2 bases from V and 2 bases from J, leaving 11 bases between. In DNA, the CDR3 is TGTGCCAGCAGCTTATCTCCGGGATACACAGATACGCAGTATTTT. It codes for CASSLSPGYTDTQYF.

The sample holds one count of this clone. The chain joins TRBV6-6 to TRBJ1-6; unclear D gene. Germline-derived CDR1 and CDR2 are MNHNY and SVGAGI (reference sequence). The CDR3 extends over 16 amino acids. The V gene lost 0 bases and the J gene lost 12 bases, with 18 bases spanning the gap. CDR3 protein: CASSYSEGPGGGPLHF. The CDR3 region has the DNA TGTGCCAGCAGTTACTCGGAAGGACCCGGCGGAGGACCCCTCCACTTT.

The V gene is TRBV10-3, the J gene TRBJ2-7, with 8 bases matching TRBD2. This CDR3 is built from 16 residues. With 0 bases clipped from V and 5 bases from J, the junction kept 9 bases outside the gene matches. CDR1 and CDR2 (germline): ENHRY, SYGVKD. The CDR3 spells CAISESGGGLINEQYF. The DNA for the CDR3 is TGTGCCATCAGTGAGTCCGGGGGGGGCCTGATCAACGAGCAGTACTTC.

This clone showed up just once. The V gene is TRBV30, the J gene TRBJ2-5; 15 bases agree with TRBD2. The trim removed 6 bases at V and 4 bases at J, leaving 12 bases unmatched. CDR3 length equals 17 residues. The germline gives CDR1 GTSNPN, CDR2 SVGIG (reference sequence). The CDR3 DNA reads TGTGCCTGCTCGGGACTAGCGGGGGGAGGCAGGAGAGAGACCCAGTACTTC. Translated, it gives CACSGLAGGGRRETQYF. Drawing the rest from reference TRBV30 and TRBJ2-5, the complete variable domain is SQTIHQWPATLVQPVGSPLSLECTVEGTSNPNLYWYRQAAGRGLQLLFYSVGIGQISSEVPQNLSASRPQDRQFILSSKKLLLSDSGFYLCACSGLAGGGRRETQYFGPGTRLLVL.

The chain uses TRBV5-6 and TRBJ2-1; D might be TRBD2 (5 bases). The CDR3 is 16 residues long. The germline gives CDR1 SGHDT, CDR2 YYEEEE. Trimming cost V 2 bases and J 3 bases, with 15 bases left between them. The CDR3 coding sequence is TGTGCCAGCAGCTTAGTCACCGGGGTTTACTACAATGAGCAGTTCTTC. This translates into CASSLVTGVYYNEQFF.

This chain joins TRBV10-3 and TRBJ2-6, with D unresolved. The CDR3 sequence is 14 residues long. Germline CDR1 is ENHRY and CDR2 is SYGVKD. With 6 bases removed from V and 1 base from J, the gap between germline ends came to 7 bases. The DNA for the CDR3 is TGTGCCATCAGCCTCCGTTCTGGGGCCAACGTCCTGACTTTC. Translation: CAISLRSGANVLTF.

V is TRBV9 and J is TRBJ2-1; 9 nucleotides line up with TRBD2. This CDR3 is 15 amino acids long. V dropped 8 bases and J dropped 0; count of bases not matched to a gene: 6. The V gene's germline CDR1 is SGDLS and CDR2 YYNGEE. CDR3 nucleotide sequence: TGTGCCAGTCAGGAGCGGGGGGACTCCTACAATGAGCAGTTCTTC. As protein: CASQERGDSYNEQFF.

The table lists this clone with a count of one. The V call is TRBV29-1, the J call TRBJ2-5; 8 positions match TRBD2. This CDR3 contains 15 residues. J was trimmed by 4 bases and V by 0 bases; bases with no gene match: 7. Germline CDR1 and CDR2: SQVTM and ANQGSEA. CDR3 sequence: CSVEDLTSGAETQYF. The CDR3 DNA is TGCAGCGTTGAAGATTTAACTAGCGGAGCAGAGACCCAGTACTTC.

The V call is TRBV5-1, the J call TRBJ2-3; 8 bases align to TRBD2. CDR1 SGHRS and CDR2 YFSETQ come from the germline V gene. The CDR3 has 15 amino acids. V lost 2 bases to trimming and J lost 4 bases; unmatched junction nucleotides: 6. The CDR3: CASSFRGGLADTQYF. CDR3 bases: TGCGCCAGCAGCTTCCGGGGGGGCTTGGCAGATACGCAGTATTTT. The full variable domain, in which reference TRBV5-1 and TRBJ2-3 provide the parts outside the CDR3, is KAGVTQTPRYLIKTRGQQVTLSCSPISGHRSVSWYQQTPGQGLQFLFEYFSETQRNKGNFPGRFSGRQFSNSRSEMNVSTLELGDSALYLCASSFRGGLADTQYFGPGTRLTVL.

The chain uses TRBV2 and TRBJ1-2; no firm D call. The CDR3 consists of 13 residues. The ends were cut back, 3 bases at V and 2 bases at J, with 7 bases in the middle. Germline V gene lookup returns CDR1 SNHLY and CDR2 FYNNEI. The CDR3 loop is CASSEGNNYGYTF. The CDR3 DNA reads TGTGCCAGCAGTGAGGGCAACAACTATGGCTACACCTTC.